The next 2 T cell receptor beta chains were all read from a single sample in a study of blood T cell repertoires in COVID-19. Repertoires were generated with immunoSEQ multiplex PCR, while TCRdb's copy carries only in-frame clones and drops some. Seen here are roughly 190,000 clones, roughly 90% observed once, and the top ten hold about 2.2%. Specimen: PBMCs or T cells enriched from blood (not recorded which). These receptors all come from a woman under 40 who had recovered from COVID-19.

The chain has TRBV30 and TRBJ1-2, with unresolved D. This CDR3 contains 14 residues. The V gene's germline CDR1 is GTSNPN and CDR2 SVGIG (reference sequence). V lost 2 bases to trimming and J lost 6 bases, with 16 bases between them. The CDR3 sequence is CAWSMEVDLNGYTF. The DNA of the CDR3 is TGTGCCTGGAGTATGGAGGTTGACTTAAATGGCTACACCTTC.

The chain uses TRBV11-3 and TRBJ2-7; the D is unclear. The CDR3 contains 14 residues. The V gene lost 5 bases and the J gene lost 0 bases, with 11 bases spanning the gap. Germline V CDR1 and CDR2: SGHNT, YENEEA. CDR3 region: CASSLSRVSYEQYF. The CDR3, as DNA: TGTGCCAGCAGCCTCTCAAGAGTCTCCTACGAGCAGTACTTC.